This T cell receptor (beta chain) was retrieved from a study of T cell responses to AZD1222 COVID-19 vaccine. The table came from immunoSEQ multiplex PCR; TCRdb's copy has only in-frame clones and leaves some out. The sample has about 150,000 clones; 80% to 95% are singletons. The length of the CDR3 is 17 residues. V lost 1 base to trimming and J lost 4 bases; unmatched junction nucleotides: 9. CDR1 is SGHDN, CDR2 FVKESK, per germline. The chain couples TRBV14 to TRBJ2-2; 7 bases agree with TRBD2. The starting material was peripheral blood, obtained on day 0 of AZD1222 vaccination. The source is an adult in good health. As DNA, the CDR3 is TGTGCCAGCAGCCAAGCTGGGGGACTACCACGCACCGGGGAGCTGTTTTTT. Its translation is CASSQAGGLPRTGELFF.